There are many counts of the clone carrying this T cell receptor beta chain. These data come from a study of T-cell memory formation after mild COVID-19. TCRdb independently ran MiXCR on the 5' RACE reads; one entry per CDR3 protein. Among a few hundred thousand distinct CDR3 sequences listed, 8% to 9.5% were seen once. Germline CDR1 reads KGHDR; CDR2 reads SFDVKD. The CDR3 loop spans 11 amino acids. Trimming left V 7 bases short and J 4 bases short, with 3 bases between. This TCR came from a man between 18 and 29 years old who had mild COVID-19 (a few samples of this study predate the infection). Cell type and time point are not known. The chain couples TRBV24-1 to TRBJ2-2; D gene unclear. The sequenced sample was PBMCs or a T cell subset sorted from them (not recorded which). The CDR3 nucleotides are TGTGCCACCAGGCGCACCGGGGAGCTGTTTTTT. Translation gives CATRRTGELFF.